These 15 T cell receptor beta chains share one sample of origin, sequenced in a study of Graves' ophthalmopathy and Graves' hyperthyroidism. Beta-chain TCR CDR3 regions were amplified from RNA transcripts. HTBI-primed RT-PCR formed the first round, and a multiplex PCR formed the second. TCRdb called the multiplex PCR reads again in MiXCR, with one record for every CDR3 protein. The sample holds over a million distinct CDR3 sequences, 35% to 40% seen once. Sequenced sample: peripheral blood or thyroid tissue (not recorded which). These receptors all stem from an adult man with Graves' hyperthyroidism.

The V and J genes are TRBV15 and TRBJ2-5, with D possibly matching TRBD1 (6 bases). Between the trimmed V and J ends, which lost 6 bases and 5 bases, there was a span of 13 bases. This CDR3 spans 13 amino acids. Germline V gene sequence: CDR1 LNHNV, CDR2 YYDKDF (reference sequence). CDR3 amino acids: CATRPGEGETQYF. The CDR3 bases are TGTGCCACCAGGCCAGGGGAAGGCGAGACCCAGTACTTC.

This clonotype showed up many times. This sequence may be a read error, since a much larger clone differs from it by one base. The J gene is TRBJ1-5, the V gene TRBV10-2, with D unclear. The V gene lost 10 bases and the J gene lost 2 bases, with 9 bases spanning the gap. Germline V gene sequence: CDR1 WSHSY, CDR2 SAAADI. The CDR3 extends over 12 amino acids. CDR3 loop: CANRAGNQPQHF. CDR3 nucleotide sequence: TGCGCCAACAGAGCGGGCAATCAGCCCCAGCATTTT.

Note on this clonotype: Just one base apart from a much larger clone, this may be a read error. CDR3 in amino acids: CARSLGDRGETQYF. CDR3 coding DNA: TGTGCCCGCAGCTTAGGGGACAGGGGGGAGACCCAGTACTTC. V gene TRBV7-2 combines with J gene TRBJ2-5; TRBD1 matches 11 bases. Germline V gives CDR1 SGHTA, CDR2 FQGNSA. The CDR3 runs 14 residues.

This clonotype occurred many times. The chain is built from TRBV7-9 and TRBJ1-4; a possible D gene is TRBD1 (5 bases). V dropped 3 bases and J dropped 4 bases, with 9 bases sitting between them. This CDR3 has 14 amino acids. CDR1 is SEHNR and CDR2 is FQNEAQ in the germline V gene (reference sequence). CDR3 DNA: TGTGCCAGCAGCTTCGGCAGGGATAATGAAAAACTGTTTTTT. Protein: CASSFGRDNEKLFF.

In its sample, this clonotype was seen many times. The CDR3 region has the DNA TGTGCCAGCAGCCCTGGAGTGCAGGGTGGAGGCTACACCTTC. Translated, it gives CASSPGVQGGGYTF. The J gene is TRBJ1-2, the V gene TRBV13; weak D call: TRBD1 (5 bases). CDR3 length equals 14 residues. Trimming cost V 5 bases and J 8 bases, with 18 bases left between them. In germline, CDR1 is PRHDT, CDR2 FYEKMQ (reference sequence).

This clonotype was recorded at least ten times. V is TRBV2 and J is TRBJ2-7; D ambiguous. V was clipped by 3 bases and J by 5 bases, with 5 bases between them. From germline, CDR1 is SNHLY and CDR2 FYNNEI. This CDR3 is built from 11 residues. CDR3 sequence (DNA): TGTGCCAGCAGTGACGTTCACGAGCAGTACTTC. Its translation is CASSDVHEQYF.

The gene calls are TRBV18 and TRBJ2-7; weak D call: TRBD1 (6 bases). CDR3 size: 15 residues. CDR1 is KGHSH, CDR2 LQKENI, per germline. V was trimmed by 0 bases and J by 7 bases, leaving 16 bases between them. The CDR3 here is CASSPPVTAQGEQYF. As DNA, the CDR3 is TGTGCCAGCTCACCACCGGTAACGGCACAGGGAGAGCAGTACTTC.

This chain uses TRBV20-1 with TRBJ2-7, with 8 bases lining up with TRBD1. There are 15 residues in the CDR3. The germline CDR1 and CDR2 sequences are DFQATT and SNEGSKA (reference sequence). The ends lost 5 bases at V and 5 bases at J; junction bases unmatched: 14. The CDR3 sequence is CSASHTGTGVHEQYF. Here the CDR3 DNA reads TGCAGTGCTTCCCATACCGGGACAGGTGTCCACGAGCAGTACTTC.

This chain links TRBV29-1 with TRBJ1-2, with 8 bases matching TRBD1. There are 11 residues in the CDR3. From germline, CDR1 is SQVTM and CDR2 ANQGSEA. CDR3 bases: TGCAGACAGGGGGATGGCTATGGCTACACCTTC. Translation: CRQGDGYGYTF.

V usage is TRBV10-3 and J usage is TRBJ2-7; unclear D gene. CDR1 and CDR2 (germline): ENHRY, SYGVKD. The CDR3 is made up of 15 amino acids. The V end lost 6 bases, the J end lost 6 bases, and 21 bases lay between the germline ends. The CDR3 region has the DNA TGTGCCATCAGCGTTGAATCATCTCTGGTAGGCGAGCAGTACTTC. This codes for CAISVESSLVGEQYF.

The table lists this clonotype with many counts. V usage is TRBV29-1 and J usage is TRBJ1-1; a weak D match, TRBD1 (5 bases). V lost 7 bases, J lost 1 base, and 25 bases lay in between. Germline lookup yields CDR1 SQVTM and CDR2 ANQGSEA. The CDR3 length is 17 residues. The CDR3, as DNA: TGCAGCGCCCTGCCCGGCAGGGCCAGCGTGCCGAACACTGAAGCTTTCTTT. Its translation is CSALPGRASVPNTEAFF.

The rearrangement links TRBV7-8 to TRBJ2-7; TRBD2 matches 7 bases. Germline CDR1 reads SGHVS; CDR2 reads FQNEAQ. Unmatched junction bases numbered 7, after V lost 5 bases and J lost 6 bases. This CDR3 is 13 amino acids long. CDR3 bases: TGTGCCAGCAGCCCGCCCGGGGAGGGCGAGCAGTACTTC. Translation gives CASSPPGEGEQYF.

In its sample, this clonotype was seen a few times. The chain has TRBV7-9 and TRBJ2-6; D may match TRBD1 or TRBD2 (5 bases each). The germline CDR1 and CDR2 sequences are SEHNR and FQNEAQ (reference sequence). With 5 bases removed from V and 2 bases from J, the gap between germline ends came to 16 bases. CDR3 length equals 17 residues. Here the CDR3 DNA reads TGTGCCAGCAGCCCCCGCCGTTTGGGGGCTGGGGCCAACGTCCTGACTTTC. Its translation: CASSPRRLGAGANVLTF.

Concerning this clonotype: Being one base from a much bigger clone, this may be a read error. This likely comes from a read error, as the CDR3 has no conserved phenylalanine or tryptophan at its end. The chain couples TRBV7-9 to TRBJ2-5, with 8 bases identical to TRBD2. CDR3 length: 15 amino acids. Trimming removed 5 bases from V and 2 bases from J; junction bases left unmatched: 7. Germline CDR1 and CDR2: SEHNR and FQNEAQ (reference sequence). CDR3 sequence: CASSIGTRVQETQYL. DNA of the CDR3: TGTGCCAGCAGCATCGGGACTAGAGTTCAAGAGACCCAGTACCTC.

On this clonotype itself: Its ends do not fully match the called genes, so a read error is possible. CDR3 region: CASSSQPQSGLFF. The CDR3 DNA is TGCGCCAGCAGCTCTCAACCCCAAAGTGGGCTGTTTTTT. V is TRBV7-9 and J is TRBJ2-2; D is unclear. CDR3 size: 13 residues. Germline CDR1 and CDR2: SEHNR and FQNEAQ (reference sequence).